One sample yielded the 8 T cell receptor beta chains listed below, sequenced in a study of Ad26.COV2.S vaccination and SARS-CoV-2 variants. The data were produced by immunoSEQ multiplex PCR, yet TCRdb's version contains in-frame clones alone and is incomplete. The sample consists of 300,000 to 400,000 clones, approximately 86% of them appearing once. The treatment was: about 20 received Ad26.COV2.S at low or high dose, single or two shots; roughly 5 received placebo; per-sample allocation not given. Day 63 after the first vaccine or placebo injection was the time point for sampling. This sample comprised peripheral blood, obtained in a trial of Ad26.COV2.S vaccine versus placebo. Source of these receptors: a person aged 18 to 65 who received the Ad26.COV2.S COVID-19 vaccine or a placebo.

In DNA, the CDR3 is TGTGCCAGCAGCCGAAGTCGGGGGGAGTACGAGCAGTACTTC. This sequence encodes CASSRSRGEYEQYF. The rearrangement uses TRBV3-1 (or the pseudogene TRBV3-2) and TRBJ2-7; 7 positions match TRBD2. Trimming removed 4 bases from V and 4 bases from J; junction bases left unmatched: 7. The CDR3 runs to 14 residues. Germline CDR1 is LGHDT and CDR2 is YNNKEL (reference sequence).

The V call is TRBV18, the J call TRBJ1-1, with 8 bases lining up with TRBD1. There are 15 residues in the CDR3. With V trimmed by 2 bases and J by 6 bases, 8 bases remained unmatched. Per the germline V gene, CDR1 is KGHSH and CDR2 is LQKENI. CDR3 loop: CASSPRVQGAAEAFF. CDR3 nucleotides: TGTGCCAGCTCACCAAGGGTTCAGGGGGCCGCTGAAGCTTTCTTT.

This chain joins TRBV7-9 and TRBJ2-5, with a weak D call TRBD1 (5 bases). The V gene's germline CDR1 is SEHNR and CDR2 FQNEAQ (reference sequence). The CDR3 loop spans 14 amino acids. The V end was cut by 5 bases, the J end by 5 bases, with 15 bases between. CDR3 in amino acids: CASSGEQARETQYF. CDR3 DNA: TGTGCCAGCAGCGGAGAACAGGCTCGGGAGACCCAGTACTTC.

The chain joins TRBV6-5 to TRBJ2-7; D not certain. Germline assignment: CDR1 MNHEY and CDR2 SVGAGI. Trimming left V 0 bases short and J 3 bases short, with 6 bases between. CDR3 length: 13 amino acids. The CDR3 coding sequence is TGTGCCAGCAGTTACTCAGGGAACTACGAGCAGTACTTC. This translates into CASSYSGNYEQYF.

The chain recombines TRBV4-3 with TRBJ1-1, with a tentative D call TRBD1 (5 bases). CDR1 LGHNA and CDR2 YSLEER come from the germline V gene. The CDR3 is 15 amino acids. V was clipped by 1 base and J by 3 bases, with 12 bases between them. CDR3 DNA sequence: TGCGCCAGCAGCCAAGTCGCAGGGCGATACACTGAAGCTTTCTTT. Amino acids: CASSQVAGRYTEAFF.

The V gene is TRBV3-1 (or the pseudogene TRBV3-2), the J gene TRBJ2-2; D gene uncertain. This CDR3 spans 14 amino acids. Germline CDR1 LGHDT, CDR2 YNNKEL (reference sequence). The ends were cut back, 5 bases at V and 6 bases at J, with 13 bases in the middle. The CDR3: CASSSVPKAGELFF. Here the CDR3 DNA reads TGTGCCAGCAGCTCAGTCCCCAAGGCCGGGGAGCTGTTTTTT.

This sequence joins TRBV7-2 and TRBJ2-2, with TRBD2 identical over 7 bases. The CDR3 contains 15 residues. V was clipped by 4 bases and J by 7 bases; unmatched bases: 9. Germline V gives CDR1 SGHTA, CDR2 FQGNSA. CDR3 sequence reads: CASSSTGLPSGELFF. The CDR3 nucleotides read TGTGCCAGCAGCTCCACGGGACTACCAAGCGGGGAGCTGTTTTTT.

The rearrangement links TRBV2 to TRBJ2-3, with TRBD2 matching over 10 bases. The CDR3 is 13 amino acids. CDR1 and CDR2 from the germline V gene are SNHLY and FYNNEI. V lost 7 bases, J lost 5 bases, and 3 bases stayed unmatched. DNA for the CDR3: TGTGCCAGCAAGCTAGCGGGGGTAGATACGCAGTATTTT. Translating gives CASKLAGVDTQYF.